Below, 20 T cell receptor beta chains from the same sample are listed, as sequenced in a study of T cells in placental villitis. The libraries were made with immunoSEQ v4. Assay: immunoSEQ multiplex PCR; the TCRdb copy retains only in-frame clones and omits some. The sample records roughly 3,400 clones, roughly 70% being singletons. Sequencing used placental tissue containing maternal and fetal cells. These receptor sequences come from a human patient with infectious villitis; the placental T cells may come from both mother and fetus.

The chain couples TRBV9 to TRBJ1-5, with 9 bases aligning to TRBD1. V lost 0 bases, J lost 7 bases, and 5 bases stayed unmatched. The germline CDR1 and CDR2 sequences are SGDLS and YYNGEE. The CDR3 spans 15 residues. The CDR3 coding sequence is TGTGCCAGCAGCGTAGGGGACAGGGAATACCAGCCCCAGCATTTT. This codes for CASSVGDREYQPQHF.

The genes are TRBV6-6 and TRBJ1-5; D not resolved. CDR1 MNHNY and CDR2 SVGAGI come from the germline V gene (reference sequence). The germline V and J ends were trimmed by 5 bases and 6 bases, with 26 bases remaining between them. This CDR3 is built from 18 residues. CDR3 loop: CASSPLNKEVLLSQPQHF. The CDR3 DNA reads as TGTGCCAGCAGTCCATTAAACAAGGAAGTATTATTAAGTCAGCCCCAGCATTTT.

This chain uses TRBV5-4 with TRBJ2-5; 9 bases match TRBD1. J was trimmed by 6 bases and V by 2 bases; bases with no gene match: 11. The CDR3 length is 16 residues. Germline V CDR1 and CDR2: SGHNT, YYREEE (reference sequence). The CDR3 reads CASSFKLGQGTKTQYF. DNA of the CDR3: TGTGCCAGCAGCTTCAAGCTGGGACAGGGAACGAAGACCCAGTACTTC. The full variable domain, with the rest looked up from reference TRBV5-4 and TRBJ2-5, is ETGVTQSPTHLIKTRGQQVTLRCSSQSGHNTVSWYQQALGQGPQFIFQYYREEENGRGNFPPRFSGLQFPNYSSELNVNALELDDSALYLCASSFKLGQGTKTQYFGPGTRLLVL.

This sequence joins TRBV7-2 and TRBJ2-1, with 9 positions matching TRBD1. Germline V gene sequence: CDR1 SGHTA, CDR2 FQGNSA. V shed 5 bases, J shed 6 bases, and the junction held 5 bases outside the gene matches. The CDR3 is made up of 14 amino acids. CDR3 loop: CASSNTQGANEQFF. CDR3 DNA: TGTGCCAGCAGCAACACACAGGGGGCCAATGAGCAGTTCTTC.

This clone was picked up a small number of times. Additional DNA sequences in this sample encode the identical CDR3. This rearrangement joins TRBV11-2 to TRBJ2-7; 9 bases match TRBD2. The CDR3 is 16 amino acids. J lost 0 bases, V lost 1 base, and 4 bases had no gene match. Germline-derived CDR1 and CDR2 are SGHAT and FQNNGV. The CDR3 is CASSLVPAGGSYEQYF. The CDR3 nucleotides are TGTGCCAGCAGCTTAGTCCCAGCGGGGGGCTCCTACGAGCAGTACTTC.

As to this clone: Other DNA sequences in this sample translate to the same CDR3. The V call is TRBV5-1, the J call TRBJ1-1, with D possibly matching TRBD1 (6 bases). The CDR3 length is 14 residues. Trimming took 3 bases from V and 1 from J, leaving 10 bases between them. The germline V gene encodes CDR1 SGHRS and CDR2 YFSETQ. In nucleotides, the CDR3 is TGCGCCAGCAGCTCCCGGACAGCGAACACTGAAGCTTTCTTT. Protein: CASSSRTANTEAFF.

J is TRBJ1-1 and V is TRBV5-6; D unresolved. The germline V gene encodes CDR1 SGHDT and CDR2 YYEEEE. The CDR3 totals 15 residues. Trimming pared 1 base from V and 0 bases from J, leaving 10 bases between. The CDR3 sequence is CASSLLPNLNTEAFF. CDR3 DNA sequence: TGTGCCAGCAGCTTGCTACCGAATCTGAACACTGAAGCTTTCTTT.

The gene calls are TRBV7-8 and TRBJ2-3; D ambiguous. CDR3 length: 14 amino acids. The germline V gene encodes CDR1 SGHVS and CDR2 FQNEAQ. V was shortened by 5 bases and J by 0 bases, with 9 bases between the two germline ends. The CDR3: CASSPPLSTDTQYF. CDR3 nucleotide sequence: TGTGCCAGCAGCCCGCCACTTAGCACAGATACGCAGTATTTT.

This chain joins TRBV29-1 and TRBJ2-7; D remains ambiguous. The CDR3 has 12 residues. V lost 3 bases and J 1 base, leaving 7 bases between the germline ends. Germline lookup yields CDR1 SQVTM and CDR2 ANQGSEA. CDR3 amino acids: CSVENMSYEQYF. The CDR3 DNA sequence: TGCAGCGTTGAGAACATGTCCTACGAGCAGTACTTC.

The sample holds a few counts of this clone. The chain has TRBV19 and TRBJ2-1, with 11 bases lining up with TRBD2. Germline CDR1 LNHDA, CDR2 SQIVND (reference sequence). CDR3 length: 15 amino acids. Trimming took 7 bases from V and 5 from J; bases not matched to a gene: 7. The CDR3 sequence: CASTLAGGPNNEQFF. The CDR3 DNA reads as TGTGCCAGTACTCTAGCGGGAGGTCCTAACAATGAGCAGTTCTTC.

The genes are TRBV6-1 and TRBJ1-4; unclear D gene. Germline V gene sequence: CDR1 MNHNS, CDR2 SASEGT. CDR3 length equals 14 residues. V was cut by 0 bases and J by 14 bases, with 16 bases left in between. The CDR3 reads CASSEAVPKYILFF. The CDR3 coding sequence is TGTGCCAGCAGTGAAGCGGTCCCTAAGTATATTCTGTTTTTT.

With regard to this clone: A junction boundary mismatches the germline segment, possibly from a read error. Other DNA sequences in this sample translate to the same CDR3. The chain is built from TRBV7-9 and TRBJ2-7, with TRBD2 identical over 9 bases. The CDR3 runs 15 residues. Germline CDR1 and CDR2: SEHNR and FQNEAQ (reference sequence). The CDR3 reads CASNKAGGSTYEQYF. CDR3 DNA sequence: TGTGCCAGCAACAAAGCGGGAGGTTCCACCTACGAGCAGTACTTT. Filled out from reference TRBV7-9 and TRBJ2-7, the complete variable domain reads DTGVSQNPRHKITKRGQNVTFRCDPISEHNRLYWYRQTLGQGPEFLTYFQNEAQLEKSRLLSDRFSAERPKGSFSTLEIQRTEQGDSAMYLCASNKAGGSTYEQYFGPGTRLTVT.

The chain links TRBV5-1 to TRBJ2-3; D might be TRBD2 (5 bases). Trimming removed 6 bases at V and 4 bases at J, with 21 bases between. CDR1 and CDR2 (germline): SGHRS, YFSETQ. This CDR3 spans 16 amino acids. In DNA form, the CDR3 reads TGCGCCAGCACCGATGTTAGAGGAGGTCGGTCAGATACGCAGTATTTT. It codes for CASTDVRGGRSDTQYF.

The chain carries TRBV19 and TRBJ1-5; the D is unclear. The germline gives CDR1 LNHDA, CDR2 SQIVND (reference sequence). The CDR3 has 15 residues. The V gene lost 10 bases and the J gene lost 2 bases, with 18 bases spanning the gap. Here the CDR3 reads CATHPIGRRNQPQHF. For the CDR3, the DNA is TGTGCCACCCACCCGATAGGAAGGCGCAATCAGCCCCAGCATTTT.

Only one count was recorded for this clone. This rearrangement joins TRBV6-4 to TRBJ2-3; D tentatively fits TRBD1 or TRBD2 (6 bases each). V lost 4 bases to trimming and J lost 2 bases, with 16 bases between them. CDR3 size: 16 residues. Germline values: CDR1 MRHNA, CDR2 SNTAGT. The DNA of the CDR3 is TGTGCCAGCAGTGCTACGGCAGGGGAGGTCACAGATACGCAGTATTTT. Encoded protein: CASSATAGEVTDTQYF.

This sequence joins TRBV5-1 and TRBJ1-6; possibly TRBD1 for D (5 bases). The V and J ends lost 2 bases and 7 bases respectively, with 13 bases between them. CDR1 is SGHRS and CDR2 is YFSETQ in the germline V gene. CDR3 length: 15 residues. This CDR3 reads CASSLQLTENSPLHF. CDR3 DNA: TGCGCCAGCAGCTTACAACTGACAGAAAATTCACCCCTCCACTTT.

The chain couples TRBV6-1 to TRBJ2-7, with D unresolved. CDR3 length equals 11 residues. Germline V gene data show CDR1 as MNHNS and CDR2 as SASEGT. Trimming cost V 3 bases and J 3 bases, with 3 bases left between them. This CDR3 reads CASSDNYEQYF. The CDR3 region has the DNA TGTGCCAGCAGTGACAACTACGAGCAGTACTTC.

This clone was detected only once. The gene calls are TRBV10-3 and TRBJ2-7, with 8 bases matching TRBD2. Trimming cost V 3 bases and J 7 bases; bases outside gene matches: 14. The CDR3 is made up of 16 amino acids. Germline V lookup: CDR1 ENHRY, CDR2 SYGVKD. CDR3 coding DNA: TGTGCCATCAGTGATAGGTTATCGAGCGGGAGTACTGAGCAGTACTTC. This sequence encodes CAISDRLSSGSTEQYF.

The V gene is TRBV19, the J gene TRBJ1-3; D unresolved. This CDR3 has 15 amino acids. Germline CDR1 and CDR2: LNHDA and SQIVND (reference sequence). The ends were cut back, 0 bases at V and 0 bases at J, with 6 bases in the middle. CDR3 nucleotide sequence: TGTGCCAGTAGTATAGATGTCACCTCTGGAAACACCATATATTTT. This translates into CASSIDVTSGNTIYF.

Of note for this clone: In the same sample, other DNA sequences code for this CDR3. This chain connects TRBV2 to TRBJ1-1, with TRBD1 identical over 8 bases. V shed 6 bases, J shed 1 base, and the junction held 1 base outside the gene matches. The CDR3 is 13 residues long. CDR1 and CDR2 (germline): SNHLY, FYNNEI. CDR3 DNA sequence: TGTGCCAGCAGCGACAGGGGGAACACTGAAGCTTTCTTT. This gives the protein CASSDRGNTEAFF.